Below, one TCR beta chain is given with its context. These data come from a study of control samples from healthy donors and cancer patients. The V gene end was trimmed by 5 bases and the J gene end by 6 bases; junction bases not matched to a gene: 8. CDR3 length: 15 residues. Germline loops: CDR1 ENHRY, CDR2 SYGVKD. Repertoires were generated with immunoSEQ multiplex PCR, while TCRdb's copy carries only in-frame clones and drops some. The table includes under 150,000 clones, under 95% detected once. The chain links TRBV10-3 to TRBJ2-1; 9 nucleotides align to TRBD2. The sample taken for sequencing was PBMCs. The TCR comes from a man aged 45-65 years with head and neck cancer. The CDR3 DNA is TGTGCCATCAGTCCGCGGGGGGGAAGACTCAATGAGCAGTTCTTC. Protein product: CAISPRGGRLNEQFF.